The 3 T cell receptor beta chains given below trace back to one sample, sequenced in a study of shared clonotypes between healthy human individuals. Naive CD8 cells, CD45RO-negative and positively selected for CCR7, excluded terminally differentiated effector memory CD45RA+ cells. Profiled with immunoSEQ multiplex PCR; TCRdb holds only in-frame clones, not every one. Of fewer than 800,000 clones listed, under 95% are singletons. Input material: naive CD8+ T cells sorted from blood. The receptor set was obtained from a young man in good health.

This clone was seen a few times. The sample has other DNA sequences that encode this CDR3 too. The V gene is TRBV27, the J gene TRBJ1-2; weak D call: TRBD1 (6 bases). Germline CDR1 is MNHEY and CDR2 is SMNVEV (reference sequence). The CDR3 runs 13 residues. The germline V and J ends were trimmed by 3 bases and 8 bases, with 13 bases remaining between them. The CDR3 sequence: CASSLGGAEGYTF. The CDR3 DNA reads as TGTGCCAGCAGTTTGGGGGGGGCGGAAGGCTACACCTTC.

V usage is TRBV7-6 and J usage is TRBJ2-7, with 11 nucleotides matching TRBD1. The J segment lost 4 bases and the V segment lost 0 bases, leaving 5 bases of the junction unmatched. The CDR3 totals 16 residues. Looked up from germline, CDR1 is SGHVS and CDR2 is FNYEAQ. CDR3 amino acids: CASSLAEGQGAYEQYF. CDR3 DNA: TGTGCCAGCAGCTTAGCCGAAGGACAGGGGGCTTACGAGCAGTACTTC.

The CDR3 nucleotides are TGTGCCAGCTCACCACGGGACAGGCCCTCCTACGAGCAGTACTTC. Translated: CASSPRDRPSYEQYF. The chain joins TRBV18 to TRBJ2-7; 8 bases align to TRBD1. The CDR3 runs 15 residues. V shed 1 base and J 0 bases; nucleotides not matched to a gene: 2. CDR1 is KGHSH, CDR2 LQKENI, per germline. Full variable domain (outside the CDR3, taken from reference TRBV18 and TRBJ2-7): NAGVMQNPRHLVRRRGQEARLRCSPMKGHSHVYWYRQLPEEGLKFMVYLQKENIIDESGMPKERFSAEFPKEGPSILRIQQVVRGDSAAYFCASSPRDRPSYEQYFGPGTRLTVT.